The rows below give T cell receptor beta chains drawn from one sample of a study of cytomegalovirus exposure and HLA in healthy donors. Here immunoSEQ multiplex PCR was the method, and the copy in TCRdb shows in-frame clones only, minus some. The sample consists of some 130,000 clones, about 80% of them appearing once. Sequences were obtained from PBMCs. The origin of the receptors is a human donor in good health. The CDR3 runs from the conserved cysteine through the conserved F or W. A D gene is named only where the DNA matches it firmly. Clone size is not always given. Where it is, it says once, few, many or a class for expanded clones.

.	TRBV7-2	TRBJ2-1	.	TGTGCCAGCAGCTTAGACAGTTACAATGAGCAGTTCTTC	CASSLDSYNEQFF
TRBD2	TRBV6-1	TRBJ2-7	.	TGTGCCAGCGTCGGGAGGGCGTGGGAGCAGTACTTC	CASVGRAWEQYF
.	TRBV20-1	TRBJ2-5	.	TGCAGTGCTGTCGGGGATGTGACCCAGTACTTC	CSAVGDVTQYF
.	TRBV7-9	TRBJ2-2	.	TGTGCCAGCAGCTTACGACAGGCCAACACCGGGGAGCTGTTTTTT	CASSLRQANTGELFF
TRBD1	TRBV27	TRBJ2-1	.	TGTGCCAGCTGGACAGGTATTTACAATGAGCAGTTCTTC	CASWTGIYNEQFF
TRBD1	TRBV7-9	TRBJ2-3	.	TGTGCCAGCAGCGACAGACCCGTGGCAGGGGGTGATCGCACAGATACGCAGTATTTT	CASSDRPVAGGDRTDTQYF
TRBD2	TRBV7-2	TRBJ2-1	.	TGTGCCAGCAGCTTAGAATGGCGGGGGGAAGGGTTTGAGCAGTTCTTC	CASSLEWRGEGFEQFF
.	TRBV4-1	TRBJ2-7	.	TGCGCCAGCAGCCAAGGGGCCACCCCTTACGAGCAGTACTTC	CASSQGATPYEQYF
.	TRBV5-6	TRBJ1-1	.	TGTGCCAGCGGAGGGGCGAACACTGAAGCTTTCTTT	CASGGANTEAFF
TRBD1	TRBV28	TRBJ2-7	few	TGTGCCAGCAGTCTCCCGACAGGGGCGACCTACGAGCAGTACTTC	CASSLPTGATYEQYF
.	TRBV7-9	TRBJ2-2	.	TGTGCCAGCAGCCCCGACTTCACCGGGGAGCTGTTTTTT	CASSPDFTGELFF
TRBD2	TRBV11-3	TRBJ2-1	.	TGTGCCAGCAGCTTAGCGGGGGGGTACAATGAGCAGTTCTTC	CASSLAGGYNEQFF
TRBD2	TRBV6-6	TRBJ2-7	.	TGTGCCAGCAGTTACCTGAGCGGGAATACCCCTTACGAGCAGTACTTC	CASSYLSGNTPYEQYF
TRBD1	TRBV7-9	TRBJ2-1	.	TGTGCCAGCAGCTTATGGGGACAGGGTGACAATGAGCAGTTCTTC	CASSLWGQGDNEQFF
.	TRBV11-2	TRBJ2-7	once	TGTGCCAGCAGCCACTTGAGACAGAGAGCCGGAAACCAGGGATCGGGGTACTTC	CASSHLRQRAGNQGSGYF
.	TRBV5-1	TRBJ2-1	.	TGCGCCAGCGACTCCGGACTCGTAGACAATGAGCAGTTCTTC	CASDSGLVDNEQFF
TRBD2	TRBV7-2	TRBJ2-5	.	TGTGCCAGCAGCTTACTAGCGGGGGAGACCCAGTACTTC	CASSLLAGETQYF
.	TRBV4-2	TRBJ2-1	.	TGTGCCAGCAGCCAACAGGACTCCCCCCCCTACAATGAGCAGTTCTTC	CASSQQDSPPYNEQFF
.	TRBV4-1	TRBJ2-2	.	TGCGCCAGCAGCCCCTACCAGGGCAGGGAAAACACCGGGGAGCTGTTTTTT	CASSPYQGRENTGELFF
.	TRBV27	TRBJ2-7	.	TGTGCCAGCAGTTCCCGGGACTTCTCGAACTCCTACGAGCAGTACTTC	CASSSRDFSNSYEQYF
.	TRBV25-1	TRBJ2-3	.	TGTGCCAGCAGCCGCCACGGGAGAGGGGATACGCAGTATTTT	CASSRHGRGDTQYF
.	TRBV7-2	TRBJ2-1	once	TGTGCCAGCAGCCAGACGCGGGAGCAGTTCTTC	CASSQTREQFF
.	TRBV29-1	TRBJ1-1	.	TGCAGCGCCGATCCCGTAACAGGTGAAGCTTTCTTT	CSADPVTGEAFF